This T cell receptor (beta chain) appears in the sequencing data of a study of a mutant IDH1 vaccine in newly diagnosed glioma. Overall study: Vaccines began 4-6 weeks after radiotherapy alone, or with temozolomide cycles. Before enrollment, patients got radiotherapy alone, temozolomide alone, or mostly the combination.

Time point specified: week 23, last vaccination. All doses held 300 ug of mutant IDH1 20-mer peptide, with topical imiquimod. Points on this clone: The antigen is not known.

The table came from immunoSEQ multiplex PCR; TCRdb's copy has only in-frame clones and leaves some out. The profile shows roughly 36,000 clones, 85% to 90% of them singletons. The source of this sequence is a man in his forties with glioma. Specimen: PBMCs, collected from a glioma patient whose treatment included an IDH1 peptide vaccine.

As DNA, the CDR3 is TGTGCCACAGGGTTTTATTCACCCCTCCACTTT. This sequence encodes CATGFYSPLHF. The chain uses TRBV19 and TRBJ1-6, with D possibly TRBD1 on 5 matching bases. The V end was cut by 10 bases, the J end by 8 bases, with 9 bases between. There are 11 residues in the CDR3. From germline, CDR1 is LNHDA and CDR2 SQIVND (reference sequence).